Shown below are 25 T cell receptor beta chains from a single sample sequenced in a study of technical replicates of blood from a handful of donors. Profiled with immunoSEQ multiplex PCR; TCRdb holds only in-frame clones, not every one. The data contain about 66,000 clones, roughly 97% of them singletons. Source material: T cells isolated from PBMCs. All receptors come from a human donor in good health.

The CDR3 DNA reads TGTGCCAGCAGCTCTAGTTCCACTTTGCAAGAGACCCAGTACTTC. It translates to CASSSSSTLQETQYF. The chain carries TRBV7-2 and TRBJ2-5; D is unclear. Trimming pared 4 bases from V and 2 bases from J, leaving 14 bases between. The CDR3 is made up of 15 amino acids. The germline gives CDR1 SGHTA, CDR2 FQGNSA.

The chain uses TRBV7-8 and TRBJ1-3; D uncertain. Germline lookup yields CDR1 SGHVS and CDR2 FQNEAQ. The CDR3 totals 15 residues. V was pared by 1 base and J by 3 bases, with 10 bases between. The CDR3 nucleotides read TGTGCCAGCAGCTTAGGGGCCTGGGTTGGAAACACCATATATTTT. It is translated as CASSLGAWVGNTIYF.

As for this clone: Other DNA sequences in this specimen translate into the identical CDR3. The chain joins TRBV6-5 to TRBJ1-1, with D maybe TRBD1 (6 bases). CDR1 and CDR2 (germline): MNHEY, SVGAGI. Trimming shortened V by 0 bases and J by 0 bases, and 8 bases separated the two germline ends. CDR3 length: 15 amino acids. CDR3: CASSYSGGLNTEAFF. The CDR3 DNA reads as TGTGCCAGCAGTTACTCGGGGGGGCTGAACACTGAAGCTTTCTTT.

The genes are TRBV4-1 and TRBJ2-5; D is possibly TRBD1 (6 bases). The CDR3 totals 15 residues. V was trimmed by 1 base and J by 0 bases, leaving 9 bases between them. The V gene's germline CDR1 is MGHRA and CDR2 YSYEKL. The CDR3 loop reads CASSQGDRYQETQYF. As DNA, the CDR3 is TGCGCCAGCAGCCAAGGAGACAGGTACCAAGAGACCCAGTACTTC.

The chain has TRBV11-3 and TRBJ1-2, with D possibly being TRBD1 (5 bases). The germline CDR1 and CDR2 sequences are SGHNT and YENEEA. The CDR3 is 12 amino acids. V was shortened by 2 bases and J by 8 bases, with 9 bases between the two germline ends. The CDR3 sequence is CASSLQGNGYTF. CDR3 sequence (DNA): TGTGCCAGCAGCTTACAGGGAAACGGCTACACCTTC.

The chain uses TRBV25-1 and TRBJ1-1; perhaps TRBD1 as D (6 bases). The germline V gene encodes CDR1 MGHDK and CDR2 SYGVNS. The CDR3 has 12 residues. Trimming shortened V by 6 bases and J by 5 bases, and 10 bases separated the two germline ends. The CDR3 loop reads CASRDSLTEAFF. CDR3 bases: TGTGCCAGCAGGGACAGTTTGACTGAAGCTTTCTTT.

This chain links TRBV18 with TRBJ1-5; weak D call: TRBD1 (5 bases). Germline values: CDR1 KGHSH, CDR2 LQKENI. This CDR3 comprises 14 residues. The V end was cut by 3 bases, the J end by 2 bases, with 8 bases between. CDR3: CASSPGLGNQPQHF. CDR3 in DNA: TGTGCCAGCTCACCGGGACTGGGCAATCAGCCCCAGCATTTT.

The J gene is TRBJ1-1, the V gene TRBV19; tentative D call: TRBD1 (5 bases). CDR1 is LNHDA and CDR2 is SQIVND in the germline V gene (reference sequence). This CDR3 is built from 14 residues. The V end lost 4 bases, the J end lost 5 bases, and 14 bases lay between the germline ends. CDR3 nucleotides: TGTGCCAGTAGTACCCTATCGACAGAGACTGAAGCTTTCTTT. Protein product: CASSTLSTETEAFF. Combining the CDR3 with reference TRBV19 and TRBJ1-1 gives the whole variable domain DGGITQSPKYLFRKEGQNVTLSCEQNLNHDAMYWYRQDPGQGLRLIYYSQIVNDFQKGDIAEGYSVSREKKESFPLTVTSAQKNPTAFYLCASSTLSTETEAFFGQGTRLTVV.

V gene TRBV7-7 combines with J gene TRBJ2-1, with 7 bases aligning to TRBD1. V gave up 5 bases and J gave up 0 bases; unmatched junction bases: 7. This CDR3 contains 16 residues. The V gene's germline CDR1 is SSHAT and CDR2 FNYEAQ (reference sequence). The CDR3 sequence is CASSPQGVSSYNEQFF. CDR3 nucleotide sequence: TGTGCCAGCAGCCCTCAGGGGGTTAGCTCCTACAATGAGCAGTTCTTC.

This chain links TRBV9 with TRBJ2-1, with D possibly TRBD2 on 5 matching bases. The germline V gene encodes CDR1 SGDLS and CDR2 YYNGEE. V lost 2 bases and J lost 8, with 17 bases in between. The length of the CDR3 is 15 residues. The CDR3: CASSVAGIRLDEQFF. The CDR3 nucleotides read TGTGCCAGCAGCGTGGCGGGCATCCGGTTGGATGAGCAGTTCTTC.

This clone was seen only once. The chain combines TRBV5-4 with TRBJ2-3; 9 bases align to TRBD1. Trimming removed 2 bases from V and 3 bases from J; junction bases left unmatched: 7. The CDR3 consists of 16 residues. The V gene's germline CDR1 is SGHNT and CDR2 YYREEE (reference sequence). Here the CDR3 DNA reads TGTGCCAGCAGCTTATACCCGGGACAGGGTACAGATACGCAGTATTTT. Translating it yields CASSLYPGQGTDTQYF.

Only one count was recorded for this clone. The CDR3 DNA reads as TGTGCCAGCAGTTTACTAGGGGACGAGCAGTACTTC. It is translated as CASSLLGDEQYF. The J gene is TRBJ2-7, the V gene TRBV27; D is perhaps TRBD1 (5 bases). The germline CDR1 and CDR2 sequences are MNHEY and SMNVEV (reference sequence). The CDR3 spans 12 residues. The V gene lost 2 bases and the J gene lost 5 bases, with 7 bases spanning the gap.

The chain has TRBV6-5 and TRBJ2-1; 9 positions agree with TRBD2. CDR3 size: 15 residues. The J segment lost 5 bases and the V segment lost 6 bases, leaving 8 bases of the junction unmatched. CDR1 and CDR2 (germline): MNHEY, SVGAGI. The CDR3 bases are TGTGCCAGCAGATCCGGGACTAGCTTTAACAATGAGCAGTTCTTC. This encodes CASRSGTSFNNEQFF.

The V call is TRBV6-5, the J call TRBJ2-7, with TRBD1 matching over 7 bases. CDR3 length equals 13 residues. Germline CDR1 MNHEY, CDR2 SVGAGI. With 6 bases clipped from V and 2 bases from J, the junction kept 4 bases outside the gene matches. The CDR3 loop is CASSPGTAYEQYF. In DNA form, the CDR3 reads TGTGCCAGCAGCCCCGGGACAGCCTACGAGCAGTACTTC.

The J gene is TRBJ2-7, the V gene TRBV7-9, with TRBD2 as a possible D gene (7 bases). Deletions cut 4 bases from V and 10 bases from J, with 14 bases between. This CDR3 comprises 12 residues. Germline CDR1 is SEHNR and CDR2 is FQNEAQ (reference sequence). The CDR3 loop is CASSWGEGGQYF. The CDR3 bases are TGTGCCAGCAGCTGGGGGGAGGGGGGCCAGTACTTC.

This clone was seen only once. CDR3 sequence reads: CASSYLGDEQYF. CDR3 sequence (DNA): TGTGCCAGCAGCTATCTAGGGGACGAGCAGTACTTC. This sequence joins TRBV5-7 and TRBJ2-7; D may be TRBD1 (5 bases). TRBV5-7 is designated an ORF whose function remains uncertain. Trimming stripped 3 bases from V and 5 bases from J, with 9 bases between. There are 12 residues in the CDR3.

V gene TRBV4-3 combines with J gene TRBJ2-3, with 11 bases that match TRBD2. J gave up 3 bases and V 3 bases, and 2 bases lay outside the gene matches. This CDR3 spans 15 amino acids. Germline lookup yields CDR1 LGHNA and CDR2 YSLEER. The CDR3 nucleotides read TGCGCCAGCAGCCACCTAGCGGGAGGAACAGATACGCAGTATTTT. It encodes CASSHLAGGTDTQYF.

The rearrangement joins TRBV18 to TRBJ2-2; a possible D gene is TRBD2 (5 bases). This CDR3 comprises 13 residues. Germline V gene lookup returns CDR1 KGHSH and CDR2 LQKENI. Trimming stripped 2 bases from V and 9 bases from J, with 10 bases between. The DNA of the CDR3 is TGTGCCAGCTCACCAGAGGGCAGGCGGGAGCTGTTTTTT. Its translation is CASSPEGRRELFF.

The CDR3: CAWSVGAGVSYEQYF. In nucleotides, the CDR3 is TGTGCCTGGAGTGTAGGAGCGGGAGTTTCTTACGAGCAGTACTTC. The chain is built from TRBV30 and TRBJ2-7, with 8 bases identical to TRBD2. This CDR3 is 15 amino acids long. Germline V gene sequence: CDR1 GTSNPN, CDR2 SVGIG (reference sequence). The J segment lost 4 bases and the V segment lost 0 bases, leaving 8 bases of the junction unmatched.

This chain uses TRBV5-6 with TRBJ2-7; 8 bases are a match to TRBD1. This CDR3 contains 14 residues. V was pared by 1 base and J by 4 bases, with 4 bases of the junction left unmatched. Germline CDR1 and CDR2: SGHDT and YYEEEE. This CDR3 reads CASSLLGQVYEQYF. CDR3 bases: TGTGCCAGCAGCTTGCTGGGACAGGTATACGAGCAGTACTTC.

The V gene is TRBV6-7, the J gene TRBJ1-5, with 8 bases lining up with TRBD1. TRBV6-7 is an open reading frame, and its role is uncertain. The CDR3 runs 15 residues. J was trimmed by 1 base and V by 6 bases; bases with no gene match: 5. DNA for the CDR3: TGTGCCAGCAGGGTGACAGGGGTAAGCAATCAGCCCCAGCATTTT. Translated: CASRVTGVSNQPQHF.

The chain recombines TRBV28 with TRBJ1-5; D is undetermined. Germline V gene sequence: CDR1 MDHEN, CDR2 SYDVKM. The CDR3 covers 14 residues. V was trimmed by 5 bases and J by 4 bases, leaving 12 bases between them. The CDR3 is CASSTSVENQPQHF. Here the CDR3 DNA reads TGTGCCAGCAGTACCTCGGTGGAGAATCAGCCCCAGCATTTT.

This clone was seen just once. This chain links TRBV20-1 with TRBJ2-2, with D hard to call. Germline V gives CDR1 DFQATT, CDR2 SNEGSKA (reference sequence). V lost 5 bases and J lost 8, with 9 bases in between. The CDR3 spans 11 residues. CDR3 protein: CSAEHRGELFF. The DNA for the CDR3 is TGCAGTGCTGAACATCGAGGGGAGCTGTTTTTT.

This clone was picked up one time. The chain carries TRBV5-1 and TRBJ1-1, with TRBD1 as a possible D gene (6 bases). The V end lost 4 bases, the J end lost 1 base, and 17 bases lay between the germline ends. Germline CDR1 SGHRS, CDR2 YFSETQ. The CDR3 consists of 16 residues. This CDR3 reads CASSPYSGESNTEAFF. In DNA, the CDR3 is TGCGCCAGCAGCCCGTACTCAGGGGAATCGAACACTGAAGCTTTCTTT.

The CDR3 DNA sequence: TGCAGCGTAGTCGCAGGACACGCTCATGAAAAACTGTTTTTT. It translates to CSVVAGHAHEKLFF. The chain is built from TRBV29-1 and TRBJ1-4; a weak D match, TRBD1 (5 bases). V was trimmed by 6 bases and J by 6 bases, leaving 17 bases between them. The CDR3 runs 14 residues. CDR1 SQVTM and CDR2 ANQGSEA come from the germline V gene.